This TCR beta chain comes out of a study of identical twins. Study results and caveats: Out-of-frame TCR alpha sharing observed in monozygotic twins exceeded model estimates. Twins' excess sharing was less marked for out-of-frame beta sequences.

TCRdb reprocessed the 5' RACE reads via MiXCR and lists one record per CDR3 protein. Among roughly 200,000 distinct CDR3 sequences, around a sixth were seen once, and the ten largest hold over 35%. Healthy Caucasians made up all donors. This clonotype was observed a few times. No antigen is known for it. Germline V gene sequence: CDR1 SGHAT, CDR2 FQDESV (reference sequence). The ends lost 5 bases at V and 1 base at J; junction bases unmatched: 16. The CDR3 sequence is 18 residues long. This sample also appeared in a second study, on T cells expressing NK-cell markers. That paper states: Eight donors were sequenced, seven testing HCMV-seropositive and one testing seronegative.

Sequencing was performed on CD8+ T cells sorted from blood. The rearrangement links TRBV11-1 to TRBJ2-7; 8 nucleotides match TRBD1. This receptor was taken from a woman aged 18-30 years in good health. The CDR3 is CASSPPPGGGGTSYEQYF. Here the CDR3 DNA reads TGTGCCAGCAGCCCCCCCCCAGGGGGCGGTGGGACGTCCTACGAGCAGTACTTC.